The sequence of this TCR beta chain was determined in a study of cytomegalovirus exposure and HLA in healthy donors. Points on this clone: Its antigen remains unknown.

The PCR contained 60 Vbeta and 13 Jbeta primers. The method was immunoSEQ multiplex PCR; TCRdb's version includes in-frame clones alone and lacks a portion of them. Among 110,000 or so clones listed, around 68% were seen once. The study, taken as a whole, reports: The authors later linked a missense DCLRE1C variant to TCR beta V- and J-gene trimming.

Germline lookup yields CDR1 SGDLS and CDR2 YYNGEE. Trimming cost V 0 bases and J 2 bases; bases outside gene matches: 13. CDR3 size: 19 residues. J is TRBJ2-3 and V is TRBV9; 9 bases are a match to TRBD2. The sequenced sample was PBMCs. The source of this sequence is a woman aged 40 to 49 in good health and CMV-seropositive. The CDR3 loop reads CASSVGSMGLAGYTDTQYF. The CDR3 bases are TGTGCCAGCAGCGTAGGCTCCATGGGGCTAGCGGGATACACAGATACGCAGTATTTT.